The 32 T cell receptor beta chains below come from one sample, sequenced in a study of beta chain features in type 1 diabetes. cDNA synthesis used the whole RNA isolate, giving expressed TCRB sequences. Data came from immunoSEQ multiplex PCR; TCRdb stores just in-frame clones and leaves some out. This table holds about 450,000 clones, roughly 10% found once. Sequencing was done on a sample of naive CD4+ T cells from blood. Receptor source: a woman between 18 and 30 years old in good health.

This chain joins TRBV7-3 and TRBJ2-2; D gene ambiguous. Germline V gene sequence: CDR1 SGHTA, CDR2 FQGTGA. The CDR3 loop spans 12 amino acids. Trimming removed 2 bases from V and 3 bases from J, with 1 base in between. In DNA, the CDR3 is TGTGCCAGCAGCTTAGACACCGGGGAGCTGTTTTTT. This sequence encodes CASSLDTGELFF.

The chain links TRBV27 to TRBJ2-7, with 14 nucleotides matching TRBD2. Trimming cost V 3 bases and J 7 bases; bases outside gene matches: 5. Germline V gene sequence: CDR1 MNHEY, CDR2 SMNVEV (reference sequence). CDR3 length: 15 residues. CDR3 in amino acids: CASSFRGLAGEEQYF. In DNA, the CDR3 is TGTGCCAGCAGTTTCCGGGGACTAGCGGGAGAGGAGCAGTACTTC.

This clone was counted a few times. The limits of the CDR3 on the DNA are not certain, so only TCRdb's listed CDR3 is given. V gene TRBV4-1 combines with J gene TRBJ2-6. With termini counted, the CDR3 has 15 amino acids. Per germline, CDR1 MGHRA and CDR2 YSYEKL. The CDR3 loop is CASSQPVLRANVLTF.

J is TRBJ2-5 and V is TRBV7-9; possible D gene TRBD1, 6 bases. This CDR3 has 13 residues. The germline V and J ends were trimmed by 5 bases and 5 bases, with 12 bases remaining between them. The germline CDR1 and CDR2 sequences are SEHNR and FQNEAQ (reference sequence). DNA for the CDR3: TGTGCCAGCAGCAGAGGACAGTTGGAGACCCAGTACTTC. Its protein is CASSRGQLETQYF.

This clone was seen only a few times. This chain connects TRBV18 to TRBJ2-3; D is unresolved. The CDR3 has 12 amino acids. CDR1 and CDR2 (germline): KGHSH, LQKENI. Deletions cut 3 bases from V and 4 bases from J, with 5 bases between. In nucleotides, the CDR3 is TGTGCCAGCTCACCTATTTCAGATACGCAGTATTTT. It codes for CASSPISDTQYF.

The genes are TRBV7-9 and TRBJ2-7; TRBD2 matches 13 bases. The length of the CDR3 is 15 residues. Germline V CDR1 and CDR2: SEHNR, FQNEAQ (reference sequence). Trimming cost V 3 bases and J 6 bases; bases outside gene matches: 5. CDR3 nucleotides: TGTGCCAGCAGCTTTGGACTAGCGGGAGCTGGCGAGCAGTACTTC. Its protein is CASSFGLAGAGEQYF.

This clone was counted only a few times. This rearrangement joins TRBV14 to TRBJ2-2; TRBD1 aligns across 9 bases. Per the germline V gene, CDR1 is SGHDN and CDR2 is FVKESK. The CDR3 contains 15 residues. V trimming: 4 bases; J trimming: 5 bases; junction bases outside the gene matches: 5. CDR3 sequence reads: CASSRTGGWTGELFF. CDR3 nucleotides: TGTGCCAGCAGCCGAACAGGGGGCTGGACCGGGGAGCTGTTTTTT. Full variable domain (outside the CDR3, taken from reference TRBV14 and TRBJ2-2): EAGVTQFPSHSVIEKGQTVTLRCDPISGHDNLYWYRRVMGKEIKFLLHFVKESKQDESGMPNNRFLAERTGGTYSTLKVQPAELEDSGVYFCASSRTGGWTGELFFGEGSRLTVL.

The gene calls are TRBV12-5 and TRBJ1-2; 8 nucleotides line up with TRBD1. The CDR3 is 15 residues long. Per the germline V gene, CDR1 is LGHNT and CDR2 is FRNRAP. Trimming took 1 base from V and 3 from J; bases not matched to a gene: 4. The CDR3 loop is CASGLARTGYYGYTF. The CDR3 nucleotides are TGTGCTAGTGGTTTGGCCCGGACAGGGTACTATGGCTACACCTTC.

J is TRBJ2-3 and V is TRBV11-2; weak D call: TRBD2 (6 bases). Germline V gives CDR1 SGHAT, CDR2 FQNNGV. The CDR3 length is 14 residues. With 7 bases removed from V and 6 bases from J, the gap between germline ends came to 17 bases. The CDR3 bases are TGTGCCAGCACCCCGACTCGGGGGTTGGATACGCAGTATTTT. Its translation is CASTPTRGLDTQYF. The full variable domain, its missing parts supplied by reference TRBV11-2 and TRBJ2-3, is EAGVAQSPRYKIIEKRQSVAFWCNPISGHATLYWYQQILGQGPKLLIQFQNNGVVDDSQLPKDRFSAERLKGVDSTLKIQPAKLEDSAVYLCASTPTRGLDTQYFGPGTRLTVL.

The table lists this clone with a few counts. The chain joins TRBV27 to TRBJ1-1; D is ambiguous. The CDR3 contains 16 residues. The V and J ends lost 5 bases and 0 bases respectively, with 16 bases between them. From germline, CDR1 is MNHEY and CDR2 SMNVEV (reference sequence). CDR3: CASSPLPTDMNTEAFF. CDR3 nucleotides: TGTGCCAGCAGTCCCCTCCCCACAGATATGAACACTGAAGCTTTCTTT.

The chain joins TRBV7-2 to TRBJ2-5; D unresolved. CDR1 is SGHTA and CDR2 is FQGNSA in the germline V gene. The ends were cut back, 4 bases at V and 13 bases at J, with 22 bases in the middle. CDR3 length: 14 residues. The CDR3 is CASSSPLETAPRYF. CDR3 coding DNA: TGTGCCAGCAGCTCCCCACTCGAAACCGCTCCTCGGTACTTC. The full variable domain, in which reference TRBV7-2 and TRBJ2-5 provide the parts outside the CDR3, is GAGVSQSPSNKVTEKGKDVELRCDPISGHTALYWYRQSLGQGLEFLIYFQGNSAPDKSGLPSDRFSAERTGGSVSTLTIQRTQQEDSAVYLCASSSPLETAPRYFGPGTRLLVL.

This clone was found a few times. V gene TRBV5-4 combines with J gene TRBJ2-1, with D hard to call. Trimming removed 3 bases from V and 0 bases from J, with 10 bases in between. The length of the CDR3 is 15 residues. The germline CDR1 and CDR2 sequences are SGHNT and YYREEE (reference sequence). The CDR3 here is CASSSVSSSYNEQFF. CDR3 nucleotide sequence: TGTGCCAGCAGCTCCGTTTCGAGCTCCTACAATGAGCAGTTCTTC.

V gene TRBV9 combines with J gene TRBJ2-5; 9 nucleotides line up with TRBD1. CDR3 size: 16 residues. The V gene end was trimmed by 0 bases and the J gene end by 6 bases; junction bases not matched to a gene: 9. Germline V CDR1 and CDR2: SGDLS, YYNGEE. The CDR3 region is CASSVGRDRVVQTQYF. CDR3 DNA: TGTGCCAGCAGCGTAGGTCGGGACAGGGTCGTGCAGACCCAGTACTTC. Looking up the rest from reference TRBV9 and TRBJ2-5 gives the full variable domain: DSGVTQTPKHLITATGQRVTLRCSPRSGDLSVYWYQQSLDQGLQFLIQYYNGEERAKGNILERFSAQQFPDLHSELNLSSLELGDSALYFCASSVGRDRVVQTQYFGPGTRLLVL.

This clone was seen ten or more times. The V and J genes are TRBV13 and TRBJ2-3, with TRBD2 as a possible D gene (5 bases). V lost 5 bases and J 5 bases, leaving 14 bases between the germline ends. This CDR3 spans 14 amino acids. The germline gives CDR1 PRHDT, CDR2 FYEKMQ (reference sequence). CDR3 residues: CASSVTRSGDTQYF. The CDR3 nucleotides read TGTGCCAGCAGCGTTACTAGAAGTGGAGATACGCAGTATTTT.

This clone was seen more than once but under ten times. The chain is built from TRBV7-3 and TRBJ2-3, with D unresolved. The CDR3 loop spans 14 amino acids. Trimming cost V 3 bases and J 5 bases, with 12 bases left between them. Looked up from germline, CDR1 is SGHTA and CDR2 is FQGTGA. CDR3 sequence: CASSFDHAVDTQYF. The CDR3, as DNA: TGTGCCAGCAGCTTTGACCATGCGGTAGATACGCAGTATTTT.

Of note for this clone: In the same sample, other DNA sequences code for this CDR3. V is TRBV7-2 and J is TRBJ2-3, with 7 positions matching TRBD1. Germline V CDR1 and CDR2: SGHTA, FQGNSA. The CDR3 spans 14 residues. The ends lost 5 bases at V and 1 base at J; junction bases unmatched: 3. The CDR3 sequence: CASSPGGGTDTQYF. The DNA of the CDR3 is TGTGCCAGCAGCCCAGGGGGTGGCACAGATACGCAGTATTTT.

CDR3 loop: CATSRSSTDTQYF. The CDR3 DNA reads TGTGCCACCAGTCGTTCCAGCACAGATACGCAGTATTTT. The rearrangement uses TRBV15 and TRBJ2-3; no clear D gene. V lost 6 bases, J lost 0 bases, and 7 bases lay in between. The CDR3 covers 13 residues. Germline CDR1 is LNHNV and CDR2 is YYDKDF (reference sequence).

The chain carries TRBV27 and TRBJ2-1; D is perhaps TRBD1 (6 bases). The ends were cut back, 6 bases at V and 7 bases at J, with 16 bases in the middle. The CDR3 extends over 14 amino acids. Germline CDR1 and CDR2: MNHEY and SMNVEV (reference sequence). CDR3 amino acids: CASSKQGWRNEQFF. The CDR3 DNA reads as TGTGCCAGCAGCAAACAGGGCTGGAGGAATGAGCAGTTCTTC.

The V gene is TRBV7-3, the J gene TRBJ2-2; D possibly corresponds to TRBD1 (6 bases). The CDR3 extends over 16 amino acids. V was shortened by 5 bases and J by 5 bases, with 18 bases between the two germline ends. Germline CDR1 is SGHTA and CDR2 is FQGTGA. The DNA of the CDR3 is TGTGCCAGCAGCCTAGGACAGATCCCGGGGACCGGGGAGCTGTTTTTT. This sequence encodes CASSLGQIPGTGELFF. Full variable domain (rest looked up from reference TRBV7-3 and TRBJ2-2): GAGVSQTPSNKVTEKGKYVELRCDPISGHTALYWYRQSLGQGPEFLIYFQGTGAADDSGLPNDRFFAVRPEGSVSTLKIQRTERGDSAVYLCASSLGQIPGTGELFFGEGSRLTVL.

The chain has TRBV29-1 and TRBJ1-1; TRBD1 is a possible D gene (5 bases). Trimming took 6 bases from V and 7 from J, leaving 18 bases between them. Germline V gene data show CDR1 as SQVTM and CDR2 as ANQGSEA. CDR3 length equals 13 residues. CDR3 coding DNA: TGCAGCGTAGGTGACAGATCCCCGTTTGAAGCTTTCTTT. Translated, it gives CSVGDRSPFEAFF.

V gene TRBV5-6 combines with J gene TRBJ2-7, with 7 bases matching TRBD1. The V gene's germline CDR1 is SGHDT and CDR2 YYEEEE. After removal of 4 bases from V and 3 bases from J, the junction contained 7 bases not matched to a gene. This CDR3 has 14 amino acids. CDR3 in DNA: TGTGCCAGCAGCCTGATGGACAGGAACTACGAGCAGTACTTC. It is translated as CASSLMDRNYEQYF.

There are a few counts of this clone. The genes are TRBV6-1 and TRBJ2-7; D might be TRBD2 (5 bases). From germline, CDR1 is MNHNS and CDR2 SASEGT. V shed 7 bases and J shed 2 bases, with 12 bases lying between them. The CDR3 consists of 13 residues. CDR3 DNA sequence: TGTGCCAGCAACATCCGGGGTGCCTACGAGCAGTACGTC. It specifies CASNIRGAYEQYV.

The V gene is TRBV14, the J gene TRBJ2-7; the D gene is possibly TRBD1 (6 bases). The CDR3 contains 14 residues. The ends were cut back, 4 bases at V and 6 bases at J, with 16 bases in the middle. The V gene's germline CDR1 is SGHDN and CDR2 FVKESK. The CDR3 loop is CASSPQTGRSEQYF. The CDR3 DNA reads TGTGCCAGCAGCCCCCAGACAGGTCGATCCGAGCAGTACTTC.

The chain couples TRBV30 to TRBJ2-5; weak D call: TRBD1 (5 bases). Judging by the DNA end, TRBJ2-7 fits better; the J call may be wrong. CDR1 is GTSNPN and CDR2 is SVGIG in the germline V gene (reference sequence). CDR3 length: 13 residues. For the CDR3, the DNA is TGTGCCTGGAGTGTAAGGGGTCCCTACGAGCAGTACTTC. As protein: CAWSVRGPYEQYF.

This clone appeared a few times. V gene TRBV7-9 combines with J gene TRBJ1-2, with D perhaps matching TRBD1 (6 bases). This CDR3 is built from 13 residues. Germline CDR1 SEHNR, CDR2 FQNEAQ (reference sequence). V was cut by 5 bases and J by 4 bases, with 11 bases left in between. The CDR3, as DNA: TGTGCCAGCAGCACAGGGATTAGCTATGGCTACACCTTC. Translating gives CASSTGISYGYTF.

This clone occurred many times. V usage is TRBV21-1 and J usage is TRBJ2-1. TRBV21-1 is designated a pseudogene. CDR3 length: 12 residues. DNA for the CDR3: TGTGCCAGCATACCTCACTACAATGAGCAGTTCTTC. Encoded protein: CASIPHYNEQFF.

This clone was seen more than once but under ten times. J is TRBJ1-3 and V is TRBV7-9; no clear D gene. CDR3 size: 12 residues. Germline CDR1 SEHNR, CDR2 FQNEAQ (reference sequence). Trimming took off 3 bases at V and 0 bases at J, with 0 bases between the two ends. Written as DNA, the CDR3 is TGTGCCAGCAGCTTCTCTGGAAACACCATATATTTT. Encoded protein: CASSFSGNTIYF.

The chain recombines TRBV27 with TRBJ2-6; no firm D call. CDR1 and CDR2 (germline): MNHEY, SMNVEV (reference sequence). The CDR3 covers 16 residues. Trimming took off 5 bases at V and 0 bases at J, with 11 bases between the two ends. Here the CDR3 reads CASSAARISGANVLTF. CDR3 nucleotide sequence: TGTGCCAGCAGTGCAGCAAGGATCTCTGGGGCCAACGTCCTGACTTTC.

This clone has just a few counts. CDR3 sequence (DNA): TGTGCCAGCAGCCCCCAGCGCGAAGCGACCGGGGAGCTGTTTTTT. Amino acids: CASSPQREATGELFF. The rearrangement links TRBV7-3 to TRBJ2-2; D uncertain. The germline CDR1 and CDR2 sequences are SGHTA and FQGTGA. This CDR3 region has 15 residues. With 5 bases removed from V and 5 bases from J, the gap between germline ends came to 15 bases.

This clone was counted between two and nine times. V and J are TRBV23-1 and TRBJ2-7, with 8 nucleotides matching TRBD1. TRBV23-1 carries the ORF label, with uncertain function. This CDR3 is 14 amino acids long. J lost 0 bases, V lost 6 bases, and 4 bases had no gene match. Here the CDR3 reads CASRDRESSYEQYF. Here the CDR3 DNA reads TGCGCCAGCAGGGACAGGGAGAGCTCCTACGAGCAGTACTTC.

The V gene is TRBV7-8, the J gene TRBJ2-5; D might be TRBD1 (6 bases). Germline-derived CDR1 and CDR2 are SGHVS and FQNEAQ. Trimming stripped 5 bases from V and 2 bases from J, with 9 bases between. CDR3 length: 13 residues. For the CDR3, the DNA is TGTGCCAGCAGCCATGGACAGCAAGAGACCCAGTACTTC. The encoded protein is CASSHGQQETQYF.

This clone appeared a few times. The chain employs TRBV27 and TRBJ2-1; D not resolved. Looked up from germline, CDR1 is MNHEY and CDR2 is SMNVEV (reference sequence). The ends were cut back, 2 bases at V and 7 bases at J, with 18 bases in the middle. The CDR3 runs 16 residues. The CDR3 DNA follows: TGTGCCAGCAGTTTACACCTGGCAGCCTTGGGGAATGAGCAGTTCTTC. It specifies CASSLHLAALGNEQFF.